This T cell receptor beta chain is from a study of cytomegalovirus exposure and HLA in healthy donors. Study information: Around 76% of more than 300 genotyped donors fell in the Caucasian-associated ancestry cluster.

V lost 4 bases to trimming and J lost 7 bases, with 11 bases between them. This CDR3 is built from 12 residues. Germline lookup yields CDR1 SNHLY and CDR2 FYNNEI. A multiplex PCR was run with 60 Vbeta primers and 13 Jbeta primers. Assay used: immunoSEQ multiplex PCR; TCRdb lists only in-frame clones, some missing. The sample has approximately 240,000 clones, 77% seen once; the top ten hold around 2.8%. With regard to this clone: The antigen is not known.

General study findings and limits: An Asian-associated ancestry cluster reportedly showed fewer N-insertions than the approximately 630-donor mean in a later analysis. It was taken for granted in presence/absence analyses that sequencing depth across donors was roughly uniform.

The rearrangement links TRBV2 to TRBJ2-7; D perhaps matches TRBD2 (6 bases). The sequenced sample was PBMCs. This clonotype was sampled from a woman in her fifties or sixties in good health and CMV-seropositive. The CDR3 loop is CASSGTGGEQYF. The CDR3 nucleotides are TGTGCCAGCAGTGGAACCGGGGGTGAGCAGTACTTC.